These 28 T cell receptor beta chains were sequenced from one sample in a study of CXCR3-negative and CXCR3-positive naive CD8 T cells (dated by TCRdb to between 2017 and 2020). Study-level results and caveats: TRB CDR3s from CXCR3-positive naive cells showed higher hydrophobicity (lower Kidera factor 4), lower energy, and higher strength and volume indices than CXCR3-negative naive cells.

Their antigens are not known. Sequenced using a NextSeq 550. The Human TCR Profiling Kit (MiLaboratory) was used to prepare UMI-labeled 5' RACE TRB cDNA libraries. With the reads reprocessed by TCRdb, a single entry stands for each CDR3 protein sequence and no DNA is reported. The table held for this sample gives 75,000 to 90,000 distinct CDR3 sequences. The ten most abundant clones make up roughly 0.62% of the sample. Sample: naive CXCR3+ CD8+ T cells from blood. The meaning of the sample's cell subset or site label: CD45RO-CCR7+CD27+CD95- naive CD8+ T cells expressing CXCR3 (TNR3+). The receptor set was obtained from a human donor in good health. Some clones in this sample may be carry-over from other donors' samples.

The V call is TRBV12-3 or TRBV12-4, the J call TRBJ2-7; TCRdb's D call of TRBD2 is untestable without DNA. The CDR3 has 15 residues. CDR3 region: CASSFGLAGDYEQYF.

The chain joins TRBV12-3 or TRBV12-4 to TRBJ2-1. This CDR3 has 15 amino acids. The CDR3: CASSSRARQGNEQFF.

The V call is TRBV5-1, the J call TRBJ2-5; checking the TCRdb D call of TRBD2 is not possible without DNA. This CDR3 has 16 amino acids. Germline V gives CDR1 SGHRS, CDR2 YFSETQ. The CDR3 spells CASSFVAGGRQETQYF.

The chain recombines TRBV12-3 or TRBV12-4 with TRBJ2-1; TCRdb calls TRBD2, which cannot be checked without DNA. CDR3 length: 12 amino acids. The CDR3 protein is CASSLPSRGQFF.

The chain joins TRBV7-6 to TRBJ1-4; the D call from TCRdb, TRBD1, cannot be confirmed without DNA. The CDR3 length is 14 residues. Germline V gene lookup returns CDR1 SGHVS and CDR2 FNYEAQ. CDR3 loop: CASSLDRLNEKLFF. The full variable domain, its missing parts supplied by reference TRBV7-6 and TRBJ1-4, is GAGVSQSPRYKVTKRGQDVALRCDPISGHVSLYWYRQALGQGPEFLTYFNYEAQQDKSGLPNDRFSAERPEGSISTLTIQRTEQRDSAMYRCASSLDRLNEKLFFGSGTQLSVL.

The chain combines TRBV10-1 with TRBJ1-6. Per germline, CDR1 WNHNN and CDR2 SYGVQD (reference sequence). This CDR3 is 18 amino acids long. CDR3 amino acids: CASSDSQAPGQRGSPLHF.

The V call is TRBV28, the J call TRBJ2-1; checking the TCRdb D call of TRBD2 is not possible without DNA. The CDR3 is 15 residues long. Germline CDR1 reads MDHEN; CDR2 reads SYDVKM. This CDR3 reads CASSLRGLADNEQFF.

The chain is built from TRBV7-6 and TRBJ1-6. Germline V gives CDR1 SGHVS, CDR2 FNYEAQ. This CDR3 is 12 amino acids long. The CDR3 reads CASSLASSPLHF.

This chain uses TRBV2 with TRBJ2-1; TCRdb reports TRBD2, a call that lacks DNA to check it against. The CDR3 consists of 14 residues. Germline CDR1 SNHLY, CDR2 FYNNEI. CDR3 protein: CASRGTSAFNEQFF.

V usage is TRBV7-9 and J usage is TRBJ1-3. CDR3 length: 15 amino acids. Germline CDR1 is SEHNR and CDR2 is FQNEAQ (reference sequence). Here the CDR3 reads CASSPSGSSGNTIYF.

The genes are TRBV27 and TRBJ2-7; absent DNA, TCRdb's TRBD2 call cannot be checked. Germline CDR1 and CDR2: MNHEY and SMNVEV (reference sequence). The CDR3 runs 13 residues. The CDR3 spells CASALSGSGEQYF.

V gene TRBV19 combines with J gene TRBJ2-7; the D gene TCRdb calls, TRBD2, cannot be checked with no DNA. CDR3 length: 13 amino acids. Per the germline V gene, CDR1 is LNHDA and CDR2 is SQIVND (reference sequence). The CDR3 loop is CASSSSGDYEQYF.

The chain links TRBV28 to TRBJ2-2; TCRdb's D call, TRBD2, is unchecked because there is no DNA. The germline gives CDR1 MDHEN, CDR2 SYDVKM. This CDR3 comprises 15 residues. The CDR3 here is CASSLIRDYTGELFF.

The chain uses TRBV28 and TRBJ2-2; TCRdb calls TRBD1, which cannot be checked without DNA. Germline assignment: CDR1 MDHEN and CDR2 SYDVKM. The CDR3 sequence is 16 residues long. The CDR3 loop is CASSYDRVGNTGELFF.

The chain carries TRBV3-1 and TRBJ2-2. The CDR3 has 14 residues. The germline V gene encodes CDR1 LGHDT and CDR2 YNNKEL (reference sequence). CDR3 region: CASSQGFGSGELFF. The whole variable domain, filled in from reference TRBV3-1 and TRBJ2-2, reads DTAVSQTPKYLVTQMGNDKSIKCEQNLGHDTMYWYKQDSKKFLKIMFSYNNKELIINETVPNRFSPKSPDKAHLNLHINSLELGDSAVYFCASSQGFGSGELFFGEGSRLTVL.

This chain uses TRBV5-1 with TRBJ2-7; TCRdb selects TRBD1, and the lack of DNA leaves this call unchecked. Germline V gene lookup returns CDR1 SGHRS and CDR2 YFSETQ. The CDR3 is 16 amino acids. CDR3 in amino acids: CASSEYRDRGFYEQYF.

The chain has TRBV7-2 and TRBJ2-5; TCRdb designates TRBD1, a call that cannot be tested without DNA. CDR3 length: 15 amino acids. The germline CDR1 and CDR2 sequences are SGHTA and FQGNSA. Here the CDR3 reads CASSLEGQLQETQYF.

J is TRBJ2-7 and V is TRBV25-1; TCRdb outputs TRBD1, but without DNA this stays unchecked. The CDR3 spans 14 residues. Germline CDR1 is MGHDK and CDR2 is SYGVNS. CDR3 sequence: CASSERGTGDEQYF.

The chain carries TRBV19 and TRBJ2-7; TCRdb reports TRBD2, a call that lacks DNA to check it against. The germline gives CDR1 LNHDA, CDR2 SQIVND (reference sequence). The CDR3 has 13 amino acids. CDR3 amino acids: CASAAGGGLEQYF.

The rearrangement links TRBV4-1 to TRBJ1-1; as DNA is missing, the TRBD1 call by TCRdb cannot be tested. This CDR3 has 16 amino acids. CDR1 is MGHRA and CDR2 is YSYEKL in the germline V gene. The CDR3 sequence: CASSQDRAGGWTEAFF.

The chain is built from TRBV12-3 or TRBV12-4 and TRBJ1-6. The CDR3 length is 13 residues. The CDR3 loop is CASSQTLNSPLHF.

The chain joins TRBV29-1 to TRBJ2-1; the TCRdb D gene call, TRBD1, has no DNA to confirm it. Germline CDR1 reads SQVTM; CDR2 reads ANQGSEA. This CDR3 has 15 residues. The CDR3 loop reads CSVEIVGTGYNEQFF.

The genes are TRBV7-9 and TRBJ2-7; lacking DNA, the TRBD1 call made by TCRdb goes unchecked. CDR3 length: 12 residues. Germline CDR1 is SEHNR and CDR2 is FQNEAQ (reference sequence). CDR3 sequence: CASSFQGNEQYF.

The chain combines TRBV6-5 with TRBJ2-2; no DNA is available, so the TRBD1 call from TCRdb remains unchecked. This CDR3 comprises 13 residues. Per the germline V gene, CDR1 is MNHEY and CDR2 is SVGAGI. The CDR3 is CASSQGTTGELFF.

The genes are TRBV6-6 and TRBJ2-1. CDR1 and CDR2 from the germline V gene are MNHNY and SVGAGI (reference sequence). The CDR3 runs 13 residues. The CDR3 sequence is CASSDLGVNEQFF.

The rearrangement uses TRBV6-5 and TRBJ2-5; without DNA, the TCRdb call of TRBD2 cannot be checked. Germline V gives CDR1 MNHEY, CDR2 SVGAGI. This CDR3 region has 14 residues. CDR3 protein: CAIGDPAGGETQYF.

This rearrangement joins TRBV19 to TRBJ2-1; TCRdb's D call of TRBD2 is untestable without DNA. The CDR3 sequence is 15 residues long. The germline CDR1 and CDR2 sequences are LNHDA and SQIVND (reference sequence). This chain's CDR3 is CAASISGGPYNEQFF.

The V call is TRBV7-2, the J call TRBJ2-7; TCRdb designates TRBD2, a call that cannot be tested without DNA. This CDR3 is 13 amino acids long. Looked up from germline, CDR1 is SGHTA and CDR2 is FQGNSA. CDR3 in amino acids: CASSPRGGYEQYF.